This T cell receptor (beta chain) is drawn from a study of T cell responses to AZD1222 COVID-19 vaccine. A note on this clone: Its antigen remains unidentified.

Study conclusions and caveats: CD4 TCRs associated with vaccination spanned spike, dominating at 160-218 and 743-854. It should be noted that donors were predominantly white British and more often female, and clonal diversity was possibly underestimated. Baseline seropositivity occurred in only six AZD1222 recipients.

The repertoire was sequenced with immunoSEQ multiplex PCR; TCRdb's copy has only in-frame clones and lacks some. The repertoire holds 95,000 to 150,000 clones, with approximately 90% as singletons. Germline lookup yields CDR1 MNHEY and CDR2 SVGAGI. The CDR3 covers 13 residues. V was clipped by 10 bases and J by 0 bases, with 10 bases between them. Investigators merged groups given second doses at roughly 4 or roughly 12 weeks. The sequencing here drew on peripheral blood, taken 28 days after the second AZD1222 dose. The source is an adult who received the AZD1222 COVID-19 vaccine. The V and J genes are TRBV6-5 and TRBJ1-3; D is uncertain. Here the CDR3 DNA reads TGTGCCACCTCACCCGACTCTGGAAACACCATATATTTT. Its translation: CATSPDSGNTIYF.